A selection of T cell receptor beta chains follows, all from one sample in a study of T cells in Graves' hyperthyroidism and ophthalmopathy. One entry per CDR3 protein, called by TCRdb with MiXCR from the multiplex PCR reads. The sample lists fewer than 750,000 distinct CDR3 sequences, more than 14% occurring once. The sequenced material came from blood. The receptors stem from a woman aged 45 to 65 with Graves' ophthalmopathy. Each CDR3 is given with its conserved first and last residue. Not all rows give a size; the values are once, few, many and, for expanded clones, a class.

TRBJ2-7	many	TRBV11-2	CASSSRMGVYEQYF
TRBJ1-3	many	TRBV28	CASSLPRGDTIYF
TRBJ2-3	few	TRBV5-4	CASSLGLAKGTDTQYF
TRBJ2-5	many	TRBV7-9	CASSLASGRPRETQYF
TRBJ2-1	few	TRBV12-3/TRBV12-4	CASSLKRYNEQFF
TRBJ2-7	many	TRBV2	CASTGSYEQYF
TRBJ2-7	many	TRBV2	CASSEIHVYEQYF
TRBJ2-7	many	TRBV12-3/TRBV12-4	CASSLREFSYEQYF
TRBJ2-7	NA	TRBV12-3/TRBV12-4	CASSTNNYEQYF
TRBJ2-5	few	TRBV12-3/TRBV12-4	CASSQTTNLKETQYF
TRBJ2-1	many	TRBV20-1	CSARSLAGVNEQFF
TRBJ2-2	few	TRBV7-2	CASSPLGGAETNTGELFF
TRBJ2-1	many	TRBV7-6	CASSGWQNEQFF
TRBJ2-1	few	TRBV9	CASSVGVSGSDEQFF
TRBJ2-7	NA	TRBV2	CASSEAPRLAYEQYF
TRBJ1-6	NA	TRBV2	CASREVVQGNSPLHF
TRBJ1-2	NA	TRBV5-4	CASSTPTGGNNYGYTF
TRBJ2-7	NA	TRBV9	CASSVDAGEQYF
TRBJ1-6	many	TRBV7-8	CASSSKGETDNSPLHF
TRBJ2-7	few	TRBV7-9	CASSPSGVGGGYEQYF
TRBJ2-1	NA	TRBV20-1	CSARGDRGTESDFEQFF
TRBJ2-3	many	TRBV11-2	CASSFRTPPTTDTQYF
TRBJ2-1	many	TRBV9	CASSVAQFQNNEQFF
TRBJ2-7	few	TRBV7-9	CASRSGDHEQYF
TRBJ2-2	many	TRBV27	CASSLYAGQHTGELFF
TRBJ2-1	many	TRBV7-3	CASSSNRGPNNEQFF
TRBJ1-5	many	TRBV7-2	CASSLGQWKRNQPQHF
TRBJ2-7	few	TRBV19	CASSSGTVYEQYF
TRBJ2-7	many	TRBV7-8	CASSLEGQLSYEQYF
TRBJ2-1	many	TRBV6-2/TRBV6-3	CASSYSPTSGIYNEQFF
TRBJ1-5	NA	TRBV6-5	CASSSSRRGRLYSNQPQHF
TRBJ1-5	few	TRBV18	CASSQGQGQYSNQPQHF
TRBJ2-7	few	TRBV27	CASSFSRGDLQYEQYF
TRBJ2-3	many	TRBV18	CASSPRQDTDTQYF
TRBJ2-7	few	TRBV9	CASSVSGLSSYEQYF
TRBJ1-4	NA	TRBV7-6	CASSSRDPEDEKLFF
TRBJ2-1	NA	TRBV27	CASSLRSSQSKQFF
TRBJ2-7	many	TRBV7-2	CASSLGGESSYEQYF
TRBJ2-6	many	TRBV7-9	CASRPTGGSGANVLTF
TRBJ2-6	NA	TRBV6-1	CASSLKQGLGSGANVLTF
TRBJ1-5	NA	TRBV6-4	CASSERDMINQPQHF
TRBJ2-7	many	TRBV20-1	CSASGLAGGSYEQYF
TRBJ2-1	few	TRBV11-3	CASSSPIAAIGLNEQFF
TRBJ1-4	NA	TRBV6-2/TRBV6-3	CASSLDGKGNEKLFF
TRBJ1-1	many	TRBV6-1	CASRGQGLNTEAFF
TRBJ1-6	NA	TRBV7-2	CASSLVEGAFSPPHF
TRBJ1-1	many	TRBV5-1	CASSEWALNTEAFF
TRBJ2-1	NA	TRBV5-6	CASSSLAAPYNEQFF
TRBJ2-2	many	TRBV12-3/TRBV12-4	CASRNLANTGELFF
TRBJ2-1	many	TRBV20-1	CSAGAGRSYNEQFF
TRBJ2-1	NA	TRBV20-1	CSARAPGEGRYNEQFF
TRBJ2-3	many	TRBV30	CAWSEGTALLTDTQYF
TRBJ1-4	NA	TRBV4-2	CASSQFRDSNEKLFF
TRBJ2-5	few	TRBV12-3/TRBV12-4	CASSGSGRGETQYF
TRBJ2-7	many	TRBV29-1	CSVDGGGVEQYF
TRBJ2-3	NA	TRBV20-1	CSARQIAGPTDTQYF
TRBJ2-7	many	TRBV7-9	CASSLQGEREQYF
TRBJ1-1	NA	TRBV20-1	CSARARAGLSTEAFF
TRBJ1-2	NA	TRBV24-1	CATSETTGDGYTF